The clone carrying this T cell receptor (beta chain) appeared a few times. The target antigen is unknown. The sample is drawn from a study of T cell repertoires in cytomegalovirus infection. Across the study: Public signatures in TCR beta pointed to CMV infection and matching HLA type. Regarding the study as a whole: Dominant in the ex vivo response were TCR beta clonotypes restricted by HLA-C and specific for CMV. Carriage of CMV together with the relevant HLA was identifiable through cumulative public TCR beta family frequency.

MiXCR, applied by TCRdb to the reads, yields one record per CDR3 protein. The sample lists about 300,000 distinct CDR3 sequences, around 9.1% occurring once. V was shortened by 5 bases and J by 2 bases, with 5 bases between the two germline ends. The CDR3 spans 12 residues. CDR1 is MNHEY and CDR2 is SMNVEV in the germline V gene (reference sequence). V and J are TRBV27 and TRBJ2-3; D is unclear. This TCR came from a human donor in good health (CMV status not recorded). Some clones in this sample may be carry-over from other donors' samples. Source material: PBMCs. Here the CDR3 reads CASSTNTDTQYF. For the CDR3, the DNA is TGTGCCAGCAGTACGAACACAGATACGCAGTATTTT.